The sequence of this T cell receptor (beta chain) was determined in a study of regulatory T cells in long-lasting Graves disease (dated by TCRdb to about 2021). The study in broad terms: Newly diagnosed Graves' disease patients had taken antithyroid drugs for less than 3 months. The study took place in China and was registered as a clinical trial. This study used TCR sequencing and RNA sequencing of peripheral blood to compare persistent Graves' disease patients against newly diagnosed Graves' disease patients. TCR sequencing covered about 13 persistent and about 20 newly diagnosed Graves' disease patients, some 33 samples in total. The investigation overall reported the following: Only peripheral blood was studied, because thyroid tissue, the primary lesion, was inaccessible. Patients with persistent disease shared more public clonotypes (around 2,500) than newly diagnosed patients did (approximately 1,000). Persistent Graves' disease patients showed lower TCR Shannon entropy and fewer highly expanded clones than newly diagnosed patients, suggesting clonal expansion. As a limitation, the authors acknowledged that the small sample size may reduce accuracy. Sequencing and analysis were limited to the TCR beta chain.

This clonotype was counted at least ten times. The antigen this receptor binds is unknown. No clone much larger than this one lies a single base away; base qualities are absent. Library preparation was by multiplex PCR. For sequencing, an Illumina HiSeq 4000 was employed. iRepertoire HTBI primers and Arm-PCR amplification of CDR3 regions were used to construct TCR beta libraries. Before sequencing, the PCR products went through gel purification. Concerning the study's data processing: Gene usage analysis of CDR3 amino acid clonotypes relied on the 55 to 80 TRBV and 12 to 15 TRBJ segments identified across samples. COPE and FqMerger were used to merge the filtered high-quality paired reads into contigs. BLAST was used to align contigs to IMGT TRBV, TRBD and TRBJ reference genes, and CDR3 was defined according to IMGT. Clonotypes above 0.1% frequency were classified as highly expanded clones. Shannon entropy served as the measure of repertoire diversity, while the Gini coefficient captured V-J evenness. A clonotype was considered public if more than one individual shared it. The public sequencing data were trimmed at Q25 with fastp and processed into clonotypes with MiXCR by TCRdb, which kept only in-frame beta chains. Rows merge per CDR3 protein into single entries with the most common DNA and genes. The V and J calls come from TCRdb's annotation, not from the publication. This sample has roughly 560,000 distinct CDR3 sequences in its table, and 12% of those were observed once. The ten biggest clones cover roughly 8.2% of the sample.

According to the study, the label for this sample's time point signals: newly diagnosed GD, antithyroid drugs for less than 3 months. For both TCR sequencing and RNA sequencing, RNA was extracted from PBMCs using TRIzol. Graves' disease was diagnosed according to American Thyroid Association guidelines. Patients for the study were recruited at an endocrinology department in Xi'an, China. Each patient gave 8.5 to 9.5 milliliters of peripheral blood, collected in an EDTA anticoagulant tube. PBMCs were isolated by Ficoll Paque Plus density gradient separation without further T cell sorting. RNA quality was checked with an Agilent 2100 Bioanalyzer and agarose gel, and concentration with a NanoDrop 2000. The sample was also reused in another study, on T cells in Graves' hyperthyroidism and ophthalmopathy. As noted in the second study: Graves' hyperthyroidism was defined as stable when no progression to ophthalmopathy occurred over 18 months of follow-up. Hyperthyroidism patients were newly diagnosed, had a disease duration of under 2 months, and were aged 18 to 65 years. The study excluded patients with uncontrolled infections, other autoimmune diseases, pregnancy or lactation. Diagnoses were based on clinical symptoms, serum thyroxine and TRAb, thyroid ultrasound and orbital computed tomography. The TCR CDR3 was subjected to a first round of RT-PCR using the HTBI primer set and the Qiagen OneStep RT-PCR kit. Most expanded thyroid clonotypes (frequency above 0.001) were also found in blood, which suggests that blood repertoires may mirror thyroid immune responses. A model built on a 13 V-J signature distinguished ophthalmopathy from stable hyperthyroidism, reaching roughly 88% sensitivity and 81.08% specificity in cross-validation and 80%/75% in testing. In validation, the model predicted progression to ophthalmopathy with roughly 66% sensitivity and about 72% specificity, a median of 6.5 months before onset. To identify distinguishing TCR V-J signatures, a discovery cohort of about 95 patients was used, comprising 40 to 45 with Graves' ophthalmopathy and some 60 with stable Graves' hyperthyroidism. An independent validation cohort of around 19 hyperthyroidism patients and more than 15 patients who later progressed to ophthalmopathy tested prospective prediction of ophthalmopathy. The 100 or so discovery patients were divided at random into training and test sets in a 7:3 ratio. Thyroid tissue and blood T-cell repertoires from six Graves' hyperthyroidism patients were also compared in the study. Following sampling, methimazole starting at 30 mg daily was given to hyperthyroidism patients, and high-dose intravenous methylprednisolone was given to ophthalmopathy patients. A second multiplex PCR round built the libraries, followed by size selection and purification. Sequencing of the libraries was done on an Illumina HiSeq2000 using paired-end 100 bp reads. Raw data were processed with SOAPnuke, discarding reads with adapters, uncalled bases, mean Phred below 15, or no exact constant-primer or identifier match. COPE v1.2.5 was used to merge high-quality paired reads, and clonotypes were defined as unique nucleotide sequences. Clonotypes were aligned to IMGT TRBV, TRBD and TRBJ reference segments using MiTCR v1.1. Only V-J combinations with frequency above 0.0001, covering 99% to 99.2% of repertoires, were analysed. The TCS score was defined as F50 (clonal expansion) divided by E x V (chaos), with BLOSUM62-based TCRdist calculated between CDR3 peptides within each V-J. Welch's t-statistics and random forest reduced fewer than 600 V-J features to fewer than 15, which were used in a naive Bayes classifier (R e1071). Sample size was not statistically predetermined, and blinding of investigators to group allocation was not performed. According to the paper, TCR Vbeta CDR3 sequencing was carried out on around 140 peripheral blood samples, which came from approximately 41 ophthalmopathy, around 74 hyperthyroidism and approximately 17 progressor patients.

The sequencing used peripheral blood mononuclear cells (PBMCs), collected at new diagnosis, from a patient treated with antithyroid drugs. The sequence came from a woman younger than 45 with Graves disease. Donor details come from another sample of the same person, matched by shared clones.

The CDR3 region reads CSVGTGAPTYEQYF. The DNA sequence is given as TGCAGCGTTGGAACAGGGGCCCCCACCTACGAGCAGTACTTC. This chain joins TRBV29-1 to TRBJ2-7; 7 of the junction bases match TRBD1. CDR1 SQVTM and CDR2 ANQGSEA are derived from the germline V gene. Its CDR3 holds 14 amino acids, cysteine through phenylalanine. Only the CDR3 part of the read is kept: 42 bases, read in frame from the first base. Germline trimming amounts to 4 bases on V and 2 bases on J, with 8 as the count of junction bases outside the gene matches.